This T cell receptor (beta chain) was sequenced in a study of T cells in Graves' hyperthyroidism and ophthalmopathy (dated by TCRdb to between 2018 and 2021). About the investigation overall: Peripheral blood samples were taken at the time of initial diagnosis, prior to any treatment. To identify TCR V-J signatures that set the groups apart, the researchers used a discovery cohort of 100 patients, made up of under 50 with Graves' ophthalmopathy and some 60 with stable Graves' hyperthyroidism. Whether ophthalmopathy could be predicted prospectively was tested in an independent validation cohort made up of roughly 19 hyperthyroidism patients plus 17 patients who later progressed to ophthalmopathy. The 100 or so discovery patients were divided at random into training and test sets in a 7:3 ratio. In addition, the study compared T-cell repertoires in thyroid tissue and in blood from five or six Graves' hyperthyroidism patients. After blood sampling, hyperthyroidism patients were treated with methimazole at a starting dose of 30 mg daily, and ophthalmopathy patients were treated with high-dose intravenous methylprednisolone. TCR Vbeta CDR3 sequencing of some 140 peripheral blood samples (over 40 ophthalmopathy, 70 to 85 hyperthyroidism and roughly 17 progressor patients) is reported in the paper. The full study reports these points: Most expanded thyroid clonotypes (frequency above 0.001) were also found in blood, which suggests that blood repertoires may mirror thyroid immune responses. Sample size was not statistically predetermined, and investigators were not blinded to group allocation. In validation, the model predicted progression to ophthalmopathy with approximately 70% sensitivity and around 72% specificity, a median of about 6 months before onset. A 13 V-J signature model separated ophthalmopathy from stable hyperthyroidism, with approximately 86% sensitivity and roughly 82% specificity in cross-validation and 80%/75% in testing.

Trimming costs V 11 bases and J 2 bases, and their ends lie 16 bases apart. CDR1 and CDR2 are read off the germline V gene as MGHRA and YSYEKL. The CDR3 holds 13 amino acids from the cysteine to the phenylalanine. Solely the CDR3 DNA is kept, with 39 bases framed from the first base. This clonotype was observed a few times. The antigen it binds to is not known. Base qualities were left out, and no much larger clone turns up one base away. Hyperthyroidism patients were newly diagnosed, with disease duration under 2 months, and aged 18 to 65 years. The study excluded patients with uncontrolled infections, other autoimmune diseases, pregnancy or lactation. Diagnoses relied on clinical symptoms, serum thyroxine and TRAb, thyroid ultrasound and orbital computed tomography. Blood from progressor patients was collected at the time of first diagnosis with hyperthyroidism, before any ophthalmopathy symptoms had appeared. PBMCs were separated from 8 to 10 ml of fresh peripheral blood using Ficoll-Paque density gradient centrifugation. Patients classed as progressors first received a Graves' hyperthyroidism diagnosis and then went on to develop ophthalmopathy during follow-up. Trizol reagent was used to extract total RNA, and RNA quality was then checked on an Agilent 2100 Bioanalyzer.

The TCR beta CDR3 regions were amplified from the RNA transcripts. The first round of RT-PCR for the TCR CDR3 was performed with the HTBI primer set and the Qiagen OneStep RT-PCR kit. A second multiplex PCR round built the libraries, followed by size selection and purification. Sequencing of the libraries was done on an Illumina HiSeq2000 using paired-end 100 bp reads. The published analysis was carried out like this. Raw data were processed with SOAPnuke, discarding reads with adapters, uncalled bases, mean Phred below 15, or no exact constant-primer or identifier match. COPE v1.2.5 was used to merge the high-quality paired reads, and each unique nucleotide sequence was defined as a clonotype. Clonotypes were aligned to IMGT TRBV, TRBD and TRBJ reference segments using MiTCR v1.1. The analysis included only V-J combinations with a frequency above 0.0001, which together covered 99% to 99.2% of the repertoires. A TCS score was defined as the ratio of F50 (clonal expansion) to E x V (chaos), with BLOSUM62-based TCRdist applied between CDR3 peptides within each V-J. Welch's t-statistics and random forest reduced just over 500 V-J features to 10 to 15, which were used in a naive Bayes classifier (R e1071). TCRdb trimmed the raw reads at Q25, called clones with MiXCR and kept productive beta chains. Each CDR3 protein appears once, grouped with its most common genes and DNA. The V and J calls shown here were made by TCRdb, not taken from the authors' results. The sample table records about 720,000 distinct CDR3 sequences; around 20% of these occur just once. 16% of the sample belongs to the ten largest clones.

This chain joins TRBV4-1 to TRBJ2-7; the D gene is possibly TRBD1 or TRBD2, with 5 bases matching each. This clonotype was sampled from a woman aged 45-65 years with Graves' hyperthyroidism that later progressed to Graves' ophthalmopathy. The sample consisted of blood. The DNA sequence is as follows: TGCGCCTCTGCGGCTGGGGGAACCTACGAGCAGTACTTC. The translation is CASAAGGTYEQYF.